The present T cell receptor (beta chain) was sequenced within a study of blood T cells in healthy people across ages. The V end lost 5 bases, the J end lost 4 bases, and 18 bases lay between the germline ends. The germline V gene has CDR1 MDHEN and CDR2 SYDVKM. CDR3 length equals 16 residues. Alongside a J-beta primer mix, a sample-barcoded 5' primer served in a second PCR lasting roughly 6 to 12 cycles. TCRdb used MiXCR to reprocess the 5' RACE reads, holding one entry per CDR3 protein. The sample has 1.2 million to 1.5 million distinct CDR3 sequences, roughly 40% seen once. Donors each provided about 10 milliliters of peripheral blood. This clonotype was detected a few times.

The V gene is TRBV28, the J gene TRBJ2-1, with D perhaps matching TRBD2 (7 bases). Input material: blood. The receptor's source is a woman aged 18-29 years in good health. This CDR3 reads CASSLGRGLGYNEQFF. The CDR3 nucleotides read TGTGCCAGCAGTCTAGGGAGGGGGTTGGGGTACAATGAGCAGTTCTTC.